The clone carrying this T cell receptor (beta chain) was seen more than once but under ten times. Clones were read by immunoSEQ multiplex PCR, and TCRdb kept only the in-frame ones, dropping some. The sample shows over 95,000 clones, about 53% of them seen only once. The CDR3 totals 14 residues. V gave up 4 bases and J gave up 2 bases; unmatched junction bases: 5. Germline CDR1 is SGHRS and CDR2 is YFSETQ. This specimen belongs to a study of cytotoxic CD8 clonotypes in ibrutinib-treated CLL. Here the sequenced sample was PBMCs, taken after 24 months of ibrutinib treatment. V gene TRBV5-1 combines with J gene TRBJ1-1; 7 bases fit TRBD1. The sequence derives from a human donor with chronic lymphocytic leukemia. The CDR3: CASSLTGENTEAFF. The CDR3 DNA reads TGCGCCAGCAGCCTTACAGGGGAAAACACTGAAGCTTTCTTT.